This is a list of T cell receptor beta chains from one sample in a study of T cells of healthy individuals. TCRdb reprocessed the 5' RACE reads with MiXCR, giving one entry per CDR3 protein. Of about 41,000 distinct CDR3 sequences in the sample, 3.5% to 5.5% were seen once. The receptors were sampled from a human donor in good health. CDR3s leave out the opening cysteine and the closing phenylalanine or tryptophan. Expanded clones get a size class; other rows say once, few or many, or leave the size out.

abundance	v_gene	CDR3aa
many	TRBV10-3	AISGERQETQY
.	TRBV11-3	ASTWGTSGRFDEQF
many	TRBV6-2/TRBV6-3	ASRRDTGELF
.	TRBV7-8	ASSPGRAINQPQH
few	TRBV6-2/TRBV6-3	ASNRGYNQPQH
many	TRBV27	ASSISGGSFYEQY
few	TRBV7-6	ASSPAAPAGLRDLHNEQF
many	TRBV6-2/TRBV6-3	ASSYYGASNTEAF
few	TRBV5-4	ASSLSYGENTIY
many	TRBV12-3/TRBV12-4	ASSLAGPTYEQY
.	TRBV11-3	ASSLGGRSEKLF
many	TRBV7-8	ASSQDGRAVDEQF
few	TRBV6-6	ASSSSPGDRGWLEQY
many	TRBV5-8	ASNKQYQETQY
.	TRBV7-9	ASSLAGFTEAF
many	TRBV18	ASSPRESGNTIY
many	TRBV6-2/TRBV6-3	ASSYQKRRTEQY
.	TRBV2	ASRAPTSGVQETQY
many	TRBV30	AWNRGLSYNEQF
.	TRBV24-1	ATSDPGQVHGYT